These 10 T cell receptor beta chains came from one sample sequenced in a study of vaccination and CD4 T cells after COVID-19. CD4+ T cells that had been cultured provided DNA sequenced with the Oncomine TCR Beta short-read assay. TCRdb analysed the PCR reads with MiXCR anew, one entry per CDR3 protein. The sample gives around 17,000 distinct CDR3 sequences, roughly 56% of which show up once; about 9.8% is in the top ten. As to treatment: roughly nine-day PBMC culture with coronavirus spike peptide pools or control peptides (ViraFEST assay). These TCRs are of unknown antigen specificity. Input material: CD4+ T cells from blood, cultured in vitro. The receptors were gathered from a human donor who had recovered from COVID-19.

This rearrangement joins TRBV6-1 to TRBJ2-7; 7 bases align to TRBD1. After removal of 3 bases from V and 4 bases from J, the junction contained 12 bases not matched to a gene. Germline V gene data show CDR1 as MNHNS and CDR2 as SASEGT. The CDR3 length is 16 residues. Here the CDR3 reads CASSEGTGAFGYEQYF. Here the CDR3 DNA reads TGTGCCAGCAGTGAGGGAACAGGGGCCTTCGGTTACGAGCAGTACTTC.

V usage is TRBV28 and J usage is TRBJ1-3, with 7 bases that match TRBD1. J lost 0 bases, V lost 2 bases, and 7 bases had no gene match. The CDR3 extends over 17 amino acids. Looked up from germline, CDR1 is MDHEN and CDR2 is SYDVKM. The CDR3 spells CASSLSSGGNSGNTIYF. CDR3 DNA sequence: TGTGCCAGCAGTTTAAGTTCAGGGGGTAACTCTGGAAACACCATATATTTT.

This chain connects TRBV6-2 or TRBV6-3 to TRBJ2-7, with a weak D call TRBD1 (6 bases). Germline CDR1 reads MNHEY; CDR2 reads SVGEGT. With 8 bases removed from V and 3 bases from J, the gap between germline ends came to 14 bases. CDR3 length: 13 amino acids. The CDR3 region has the DNA TGTGCCAGCCAGAGGGACAAGATCTACGAGCAGTACTTC. Its translation is CASQRDKIYEQYF.

This rearrangement joins TRBV19 to TRBJ2-1; D is perhaps TRBD2 (5 bases). This CDR3 has 13 residues. Germline lookup yields CDR1 LNHDA and CDR2 SQIVND (reference sequence). Trimming shortened V by 7 bases and J by 7 bases, and 14 bases separated the two germline ends. The CDR3 reads CASTPRAANEQFF. DNA of the CDR3: TGTGCCAGTACCCCAAGAGCGGCTAATGAGCAGTTCTTC.

This chain connects TRBV5-1 to TRBJ1-1; no clear D gene. The CDR3 covers 14 residues. Germline CDR1 reads SGHRS; CDR2 reads YFSETQ. The V end was cut by 0 bases, the J end by 2 bases, with 8 bases between. The CDR3 coding sequence is TGCGCCAGCAGCTTGGAGAAGGCTAACACTGAAGCTTTCTTT. Its protein product is CASSLEKANTEAFF.

V and J are TRBV27 and TRBJ2-7, with D perhaps matching TRBD2 (6 bases). CDR1 is MNHEY, CDR2 SMNVEV, per germline (reference sequence). V was trimmed by 6 bases and J by 3 bases, leaving 15 bases between them. This CDR3 region has 14 residues. Here the CDR3 reads CASSLTGLNYEQYF. The CDR3, as DNA: TGTGCCAGCAGCTTAACTGGACTAAACTACGAGCAGTACTTC.

The V and J genes are TRBV25-1 and TRBJ2-3, with D perhaps matching TRBD1 (5 bases). Germline assignment: CDR1 MGHDK and CDR2 SYGVNS. The CDR3 sequence is 11 residues long. Between the trimmed V and J ends, which lost 6 bases and 5 bases, there was a span of 6 bases. CDR3 nucleotides: TGTGCCAGCAGAGGGGAAGATACGCAGTATTTT. It yields the protein CASRGEDTQYF.

J is TRBJ2-3 and V is TRBV20-1; 9 positions match TRBD2. The CDR3 consists of 15 residues. Germline loops: CDR1 DFQATT, CDR2 SNEGSKA (reference sequence). Unmatched junction bases numbered 8, after V lost 5 bases and J lost 2 bases. CDR3 sequence (DNA): TGCAGTGCTCCCGTGACTAGCGGTTACACAGATACGCAGTATTTT. Translation: CSAPVTSGYTDTQYF.

In this sample, this clonotype turned up a few times. The CDR3 sequence is CSATNRQGSRETQYF. In nucleotides, the CDR3 is TGCAGTGCCACGAATAGACAGGGATCGAGGGAGACCCAGTACTTC. The rearrangement links TRBV20-1 to TRBJ2-5; TRBD1 agrees at 7 bases. The germline CDR1 and CDR2 sequences are DFQATT and SNEGSKA (reference sequence). J gave up 5 bases and V 6 bases, and 15 bases lay outside the gene matches. The CDR3 covers 15 residues.

This clonotype was detected a few times. The chain recombines TRBV6-2 or TRBV6-3 with TRBJ1-2; 8 nucleotides agree with TRBD1. The J segment lost 7 bases and the V segment lost 8 bases, leaving 12 bases of the junction unmatched. Per the germline V gene, CDR1 is MNHEY and CDR2 is SVGEGT. CDR3 length: 14 residues. The CDR3 spells CASGGGRGRFGYTF. The CDR3 DNA sequence: TGTGCCAGCGGCGGCGGCAGGGGGCGATTTGGCTACACCTTC.